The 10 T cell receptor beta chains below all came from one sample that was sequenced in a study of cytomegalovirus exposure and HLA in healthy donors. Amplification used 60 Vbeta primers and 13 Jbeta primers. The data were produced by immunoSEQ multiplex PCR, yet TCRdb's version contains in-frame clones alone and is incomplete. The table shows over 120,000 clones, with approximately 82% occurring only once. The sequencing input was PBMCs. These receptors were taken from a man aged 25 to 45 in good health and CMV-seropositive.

The CDR3 protein is CASSYSGTDPNEKLFF. CDR3 nucleotides: TGTGCCAGCAGTTACTCCGGGACAGACCCTAATGAAAAACTGTTTTTT. This chain links TRBV6-5 with TRBJ1-4; TRBD1 matches 7 bases. CDR3 size: 16 residues. V shed 0 bases, J shed 3 bases, and the junction held 4 bases outside the gene matches. CDR1 MNHEY and CDR2 SVGAGI come from the germline V gene.

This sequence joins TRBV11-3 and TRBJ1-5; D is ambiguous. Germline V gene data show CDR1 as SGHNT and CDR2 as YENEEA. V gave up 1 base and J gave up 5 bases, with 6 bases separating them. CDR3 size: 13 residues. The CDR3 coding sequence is TGTGCCAGCAGCTTAGGGTCGGATCAGCCCCAGCATTTT. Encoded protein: CASSLGSDQPQHF.

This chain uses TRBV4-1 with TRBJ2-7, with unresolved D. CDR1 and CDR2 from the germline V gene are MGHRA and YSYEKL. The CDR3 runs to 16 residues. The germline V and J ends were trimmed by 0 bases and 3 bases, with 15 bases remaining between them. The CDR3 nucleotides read TGCGCCAGCAGCCAAGAAATAACGGTCCCTTTCTACGAGCAGTACTTC. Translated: CASSQEITVPFYEQYF.

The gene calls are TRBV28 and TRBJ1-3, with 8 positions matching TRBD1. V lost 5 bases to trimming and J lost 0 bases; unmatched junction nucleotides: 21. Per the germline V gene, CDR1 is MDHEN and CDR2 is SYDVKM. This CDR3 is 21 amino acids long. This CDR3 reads CASSPFSWGQASINSGNTIYF. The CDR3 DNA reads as TGTGCCAGCAGTCCCTTTAGTTGGGGACAGGCATCCATAAACTCTGGAAACACCATATATTTT.

The DNA of the CDR3 is TGTGCCAGCAGTTACCAACAAACCGGGGAGCTGTTTTTT. As protein: CASSYQQTGELFF. The rearrangement uses TRBV6-5 and TRBJ2-2; D not certain. This CDR3 has 13 amino acids. V was shortened by 2 bases and J by 5 bases, with 6 bases between the two germline ends. From germline, CDR1 is MNHEY and CDR2 SVGAGI.

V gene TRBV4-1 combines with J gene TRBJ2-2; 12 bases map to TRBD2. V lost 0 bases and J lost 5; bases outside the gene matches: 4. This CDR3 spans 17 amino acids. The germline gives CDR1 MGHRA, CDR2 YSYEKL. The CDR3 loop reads CASSQETSGRGTGELFF. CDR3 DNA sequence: TGCGCCAGCAGCCAAGAGACTAGCGGGAGAGGGACCGGGGAGCTGTTTTTT.

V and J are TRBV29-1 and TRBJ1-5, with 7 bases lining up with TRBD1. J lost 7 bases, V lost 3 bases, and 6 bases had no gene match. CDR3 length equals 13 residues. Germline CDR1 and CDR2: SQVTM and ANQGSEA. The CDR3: CSVDVGGGQPQHF. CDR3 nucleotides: TGCAGCGTTGATGTAGGGGGCGGGCAGCCCCAGCATTTT.

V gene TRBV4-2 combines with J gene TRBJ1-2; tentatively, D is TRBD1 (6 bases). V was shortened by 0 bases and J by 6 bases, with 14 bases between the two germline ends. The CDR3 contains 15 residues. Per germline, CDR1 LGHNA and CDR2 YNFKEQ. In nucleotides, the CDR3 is TGTGCCAGCAGCCAAGATCTTCAGGGGAGAGATGGCTACACCTTC. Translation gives CASSQDLQGRDGYTF.

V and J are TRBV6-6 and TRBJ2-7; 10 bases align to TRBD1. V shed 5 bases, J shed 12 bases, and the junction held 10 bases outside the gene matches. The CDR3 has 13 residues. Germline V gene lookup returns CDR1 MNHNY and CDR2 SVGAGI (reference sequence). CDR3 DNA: TGTGCCAGCAGTAATCCCCCCGGGACAGGGGCGTACTTC. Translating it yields CASSNPPGTGAYF.

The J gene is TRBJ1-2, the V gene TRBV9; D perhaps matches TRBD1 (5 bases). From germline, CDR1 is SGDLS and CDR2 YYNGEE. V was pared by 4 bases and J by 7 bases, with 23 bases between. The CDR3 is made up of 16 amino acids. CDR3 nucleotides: TGTGCCAGCAGCCCACTCGCGGGACCGCTTAACGGTGGCTACACCTTC. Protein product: CASSPLAGPLNGGYTF.